This T cell receptor (beta chain) was found in a study of molecular identifiers for immune sequencing clone quantification. This clonotype occurred many times. Each CDR3 protein is one row after TCRdb ran MiXCR on the PCR reads. The sample lists some 320,000 distinct CDR3 sequences, roughly a quarter occurring once. The CDR3 contains 14 residues. Germline V lookup: CDR1 LGHDT, CDR2 YNNKEL (reference sequence). Trimming stripped 4 bases from V and 1 base from J, with 8 bases between. The chain joins TRBV3-1 to TRBJ1-5, with a possible D match to TRBD1 (6 bases). The source is a human donor in good health. Some libraries in this study had Jurkat cell RNA spiked in. Sample: naive CD8+ T cells from blood, with Jurkat cell RNA spiked in. Subset in this sample: FACS-sorted CD8+CD4-CCR7+CD45RA+ naive T cells. Here the CDR3 reads CASSPGESNQPQHF. In nucleotides, the CDR3 is TGTGCCAGCAGCCCAGGGGAAAGCAATCAGCCCCAGCATTTT.